This T cell receptor delta chain was profiled in a study of intestinal T cells in coeliac disease (dated by TCRdb to 2019 to 2021). Broadly, across the study: Coeliac patients were found to be much younger than controls, with mean ages of about 15 versus 50 years recorded in the TRG cohort. The TCR-delta (TRD) cohort comprised duodenal biopsies from about 11 coeliac disease patients and about 11 non-coeliac controls. A second, larger TCR-gamma (TRG) cohort comprised duodenal biopsies from some 36 coeliac disease patients and some 21 non-coeliac controls. All coeliac patients in the TRD cohort had raised anti-tissue transglutaminase antibodies, while no controls did. Here is what the overall study found, with its caveats: Clustering based on TRG put 51 of 54 biopsies (about 94%) in the right class, and the reported leave-one-out accuracy was about 90%. In training, clustering based on TRD kmers put every one of the 22 biopsies in the right class, and the leave-one-out accuracy was reported as 91%. FFPE-derived DNA was found to be relatively degraded, and loss of a proportion of TCR sequences in each sample was likely caused by this degradation. A significant age difference was observed between coeliac and control groups, although significant classification was not yielded by an age-split analysis. It was not possible to tell repeated CDR3 amino acid sequences apart from PCR duplicates.

Libraries were prepared through multiplex PCR. Bulk amplification of TRD repertoires was performed from 150 ng of biopsy DNA with the Biomed-2 kit. Before sequencing, the purified TRD amplicons were combined in equal amounts to make a roughly 4.3 nM library. Sequencing of the TRD libraries was done on an Illumina MiSeq with v3 chemistry and 2 x 300 cycles. The study's processing was this. FastX discarded any read in which over 10% of nucleotides had a quality score below the third quartile for that patient. IMGT/HighV-QUEST was used to align reads in order to assign V, D and J genes, locate CDR3 regions and judge functionality. After the sequences were translated into amino acids, every sequence predicted to be non-functional was thrown out. CDR3s were split into kmers, with and without positional annotation; kmer frequencies underwent PCA, and samples were clustered using all 1023 combinations of PCs 1-10. Classification was validated by leave-one-out cross-validation, in which parameters were re-optimised on the remaining samples each time. Shannon diversity was calculated with the vegan R package from repeated random subsamples, each the size of the lowest read count. TCRdb recomputed clones from the public reads with CATT; identical DNA rows were then combined. TCRdb, rather than the study authors, made the V and J calls. The sample table contains just under 1,500 delta-chain clones; only one count was recorded for 55% to 75% of them. The ten biggest clones cover about 20% of the sample.

For each case, genomic DNA was extracted from ten 5-um FFPE scrolls with the QIAamp DNA FFPE tissue kit. Classification of coeliac disease based on the TCR repertoire was tested using fully anonymised formalin-fixed paraffin-embedded duodenal biopsies that were surplus to diagnostic needs. This clone was seen just once. The antigen this receptor binds is unknown. Given a far larger clone just one base away, this is likely a sequencing read error. CDR1 and CDR2 were assigned from the germline V gene as TSWWSYY and QGS. Its CDR3 holds 20 amino acids, cysteine through phenylalanine. Solely the CDR3 DNA is kept, with 60 bases framed from the first base.

Specimen: a duodenal biopsy. The chain uses TRDV1 and TRDJ1, with TRDD3 matching 7 junction bases. The source is a human donor with celiac disease. The nucleotides are TGTGCTCTTGGGAACCTGGGGGGTACCCCCTTTTTTGGTAACCCTCCTAAACCCATCTTT. It translates as CALGNLGGTPFFGNPPKPIF.